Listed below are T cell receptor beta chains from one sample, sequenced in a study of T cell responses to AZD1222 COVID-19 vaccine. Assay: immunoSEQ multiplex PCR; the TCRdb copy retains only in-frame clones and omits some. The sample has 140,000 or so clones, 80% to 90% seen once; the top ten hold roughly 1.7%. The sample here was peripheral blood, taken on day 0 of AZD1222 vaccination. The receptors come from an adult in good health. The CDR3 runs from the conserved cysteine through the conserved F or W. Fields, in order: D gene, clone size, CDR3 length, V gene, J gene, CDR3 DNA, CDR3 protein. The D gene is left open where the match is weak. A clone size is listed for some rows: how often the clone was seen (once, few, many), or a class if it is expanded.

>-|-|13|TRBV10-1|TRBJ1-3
TGCGCCAGCACTTCGACAGAGGGAAACACCATATATTTT
CASTSTEGNTIYF
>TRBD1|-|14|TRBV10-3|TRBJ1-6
TGTGCCATCAGTGCCACAGGGGATCGTTCACCCCTCCACTTT
CAISATGDRSPLHF
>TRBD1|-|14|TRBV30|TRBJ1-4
TGTGCCTGGAAGGGGGGGACAGGGACCGAAAAACTGTTTTTT
CAWKGGTGTEKLFF
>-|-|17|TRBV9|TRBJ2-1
TGTGCCAGCAGCGCGAGACTAGGGCTAGGATTAGCCGATGAGCAGTTCTTC
CASSARLGLGLADEQFF
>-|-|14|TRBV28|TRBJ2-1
TGTGCCAGCAGTGAGTCGGCAGGGAGCGATGAGCAGTTCTTC
CASSESAGSDEQFF
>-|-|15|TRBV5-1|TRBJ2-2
TGCGCCAGCAGATGGGGAGGACGGACCACCGGGGAGCTGTTTTTT
CASRWGGRTTGELFF
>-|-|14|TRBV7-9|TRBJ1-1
TGTGCCAGCAGCTTAGTGGGCAGCAACACTGAAGCTTTCTTT
CASSLVGSNTEAFF
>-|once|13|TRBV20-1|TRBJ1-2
TGCAGTGCTAGTTCCGGCAAATCCTATGGCTACACCTTC
CSASSGKSYGYTF
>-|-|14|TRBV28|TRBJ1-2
TGTGCCAGCAGCACCTCACGAACTCGCTATGGCTACACCTTC
CASSTSRTRYGYTF
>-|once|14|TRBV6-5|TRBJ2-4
TGTGCCAGCACCGAGAGCCTGGGCCAAAACATTCAGTACTTC
CASTESLGQNIQYF
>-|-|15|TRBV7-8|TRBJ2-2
TGTGCCAGCAGCTTAGGTGGGAGGATTACCGGGGAGCTGTTTTTT
CASSLGGRITGELFF
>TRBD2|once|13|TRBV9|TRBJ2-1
TGTGCCAGCAGCGTGATAGCGGGGACTGAGCAGTTCTTC
CASSVIAGTEQFF
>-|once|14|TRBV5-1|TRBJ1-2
TGCGCCAGCAGCTTGGTACGGACTGACTATGGCTACACCTTC
CASSLVRTDYGYTF
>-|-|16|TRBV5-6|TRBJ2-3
TGTGCCAGCAGTAAGGGATCCAGGGAAGGAACAGATACGCAGTATTTT
CASSKGSREGTDTQYF
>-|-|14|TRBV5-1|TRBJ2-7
TGCGCCAGCAGCTTGGCCCTGGGAACCTACGAGCAGTACTTC
CASSLALGTYEQYF
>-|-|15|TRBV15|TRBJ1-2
TGTGCCACCAGCAGAGATTACGGGGTGGGCTATGGCTACACCTTC
CATSRDYGVGYGYTF
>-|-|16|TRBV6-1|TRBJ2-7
TGTGCCAGCAGTGGTGGGACGGTACTTTACTCCTACGAGCAGTACTTC
CASSGGTVLYSYEQYF
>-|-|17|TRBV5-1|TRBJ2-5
TGCGCCAGCAGCTTGGATAGGACTCTCCACCCCCAAGAGACCCAGTACTTC
CASSLDRTLHPQETQYF
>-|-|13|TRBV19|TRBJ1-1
TGTGCCAGTAGCTCGGACAGCCTCTCTGAAGCTTTCTTT
CASSSDSLSEAFF
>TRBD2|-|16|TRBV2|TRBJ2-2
TGTGCCATCACCATTAACGGGAGGGAGGGAACCGGGGAGCTGTTTTTT
CAITINGREGTGELFF
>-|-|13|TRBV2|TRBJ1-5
TGTGCCAGCAGTTTAGAAGTCAATCAGCCCCAGCATTTT
CASSLEVNQPQHF
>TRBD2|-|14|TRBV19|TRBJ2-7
TGTGCCAGTAGTGCCCTGACTAGCAGCTACGAGCAGTACTTC
CASSALTSSYEQYF
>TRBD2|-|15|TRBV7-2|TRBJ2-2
TGTGCCAGCAGCTGGGGACTAGCGGGAGCGTGGGAGCTGTTTTTT
CASSWGLAGAWELFF
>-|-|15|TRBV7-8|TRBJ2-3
TGTGCCAGCGCTGCCACAGCCGGGGGCACAGATACGCAGTATTTT
CASAATAGGTDTQYF
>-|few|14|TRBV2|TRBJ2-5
TGTGCCAGCAATCAAGGGACCAGCGAAGAGACCCAGTACTTC
CASNQGTSEETQYF